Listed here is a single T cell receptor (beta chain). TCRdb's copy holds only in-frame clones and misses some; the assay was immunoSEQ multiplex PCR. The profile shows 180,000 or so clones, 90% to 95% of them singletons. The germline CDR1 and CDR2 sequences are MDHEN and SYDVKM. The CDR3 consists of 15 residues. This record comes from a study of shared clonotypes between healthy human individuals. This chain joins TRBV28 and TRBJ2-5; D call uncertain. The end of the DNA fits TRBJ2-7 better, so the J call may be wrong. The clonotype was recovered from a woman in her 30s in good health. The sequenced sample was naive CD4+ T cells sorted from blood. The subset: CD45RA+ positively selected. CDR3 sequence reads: CASSLRLVQTHEQYF. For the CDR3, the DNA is TGTGCCAGCAGTTTAAGGCTAGTCCAAACCCACGAGCAGTACTTC.